This is a list of T cell receptor beta chains from one sample in a study of shared clonotypes between healthy human individuals. Clones were read by immunoSEQ multiplex PCR, and TCRdb kept only the in-frame ones, dropping some. The sample contains over a million clones, 78% of which appear only once. The material sequenced was memory CD4+ T cells from PBMCs. The origin of the receptors is a man between 18 and 35 years old in good health. Some clones in this sample may be carry-over from other donors' samples. Both conserved end residues are part of each CDR3. The order of the fields is clone size, D gene, V gene, J gene, CDR3 DNA, CDR3 protein. The D gene is left open where the match is weak. Clone size is not always given. Where it is, it says once, few, many or a class for expanded clones.

>few|.|TRBV6-6|TRBJ2-1
TGTGCCAGCAGTTACTCGAACCCTAGCCTTTCGAATGAGCAGTTCTTC
CASSYSNPSLSNEQFF
>.|.|TRBV4-1|TRBJ2-1
TGCGCCAGCAGCCAAGATTTTACAGGGCGGAGTGAGCAGTTCTTC
CASSQDFTGRSEQFF
>.|.|TRBV4-1|TRBJ2-2
TGCGCCAGCAGCCCCACTGGTAGGGGGCGGGGGACCGGGGAGCTGTTTTTT
CASSPTGRGRGTGELFF
>.|.|TRBV2|TRBJ2-5
TGTGCCAGCAAGAGGGTTGGAGAGACCCAGTACTTC
CASKRVGETQYF
>.|TRBD1|TRBV4-2|TRBJ2-7
TGTGCCAGCAGCCAAGATTCGGACAGGGGAGGGTACGAGCAGTACTTC
CASSQDSDRGGYEQYF
>.|.|TRBV28|TRBJ1-4
TGTGCCAGCGACGGACGGCCTAATGAAAAACTGTTTTTT
CASDGRPNEKLFF
>.|TRBD1|TRBV28|TRBJ2-1
TGTGCCAGCAGCACGTACGCCGGGACAGGGCGAAATGAGCAGTTCTTC
CASSTYAGTGRNEQFF
>.|TRBD1|TRBV4-1|TRBJ1-1
TGCGCCAGCAGGTCACATCCGGGACAGGGGAACACTGAAGCTTTCTTT
CASRSHPGQGNTEAFF
>.|.|TRBV18|TRBJ2-5
TGTGCCAGCTCACCAACCCCAGAGACCCAGTACTTC
CASSPTPETQYF
>.|.|TRBV29-1|TRBJ2-1
TGCAGCGTTGAAGAGTCCCTTCACAATGAGCAGTTCTTC
CSVEESLHNEQFF
>.|.|TRBV29-1|TRBJ2-1
TGCAGCGTTGAACCCCCTAGCGCACAGAGGAATGAGCAGTTCTTC
CSVEPPSAQRNEQFF
>.|TRBD1|TRBV6-5|TRBJ2-7
TGTGCCAGCAGACGCGGACAGGGGGGAACCTACGAGCAGTACTTC
CASRRGQGGTYEQYF
>.|TRBD1|TRBV4-3|TRBJ1-2
TGCGCCAGCAGCCAAGATTACAGGGGGACGAACTATGGCTACACCTTC
CASSQDYRGTNYGYTF
>.|.|TRBV9|TRBJ2-7
TGTGCCAGCAGCGTCGCCACAGGGCCAGCCTACGAGCAGTACTTC
CASSVATGPAYEQYF
>.|TRBD2|TRBV30|TRBJ2-3
TGTGCCTGGACTGGTACAGTAGGGACTAGCGGGCGTCAAGCCACAGATACGCAGTATTTT
CAWTGTVGTSGRQATDTQYF
>many|.|TRBV2|TRBJ2-7
TGTGCCAGCAATGCTATCCTGGGTACCTACGAGCAGTACTTC
CASNAILGTYEQYF
>.|.|TRBV4-1|TRBJ2-3
TGCGCCAGCAGCCAAGTGATGCTTCAGGGTTCGGCAGATACGCAGTATTTT
CASSQVMLQGSADTQYF
>.|TRBD1|TRBV4-2|TRBJ1-4
TGTGCCAGCAGCACCGACAGGGAATACGATCTTAATGAAAAACTGTTTTTT
CASSTDREYDLNEKLFF
>many|TRBD2|TRBV5-1|TRBJ2-3
TGCGCCAGCAGCTTCGGGACTAGCTCAGATACGCAGTATTTT
CASSFGTSSDTQYF